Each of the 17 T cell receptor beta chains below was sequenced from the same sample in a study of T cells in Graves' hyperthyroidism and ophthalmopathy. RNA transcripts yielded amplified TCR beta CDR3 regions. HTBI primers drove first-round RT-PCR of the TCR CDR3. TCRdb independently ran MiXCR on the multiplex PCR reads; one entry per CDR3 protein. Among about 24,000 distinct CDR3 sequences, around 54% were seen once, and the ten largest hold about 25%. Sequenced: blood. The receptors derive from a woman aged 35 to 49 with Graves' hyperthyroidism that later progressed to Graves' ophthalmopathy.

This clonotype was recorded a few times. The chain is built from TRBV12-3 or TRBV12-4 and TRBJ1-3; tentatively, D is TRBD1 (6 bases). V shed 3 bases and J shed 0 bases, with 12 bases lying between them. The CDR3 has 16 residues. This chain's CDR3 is CASSFWGGPSGNTIYF. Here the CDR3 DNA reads TGTGCCAGCAGTTTTTGGGGGGGCCCCTCTGGAAACACCATATATTTT.

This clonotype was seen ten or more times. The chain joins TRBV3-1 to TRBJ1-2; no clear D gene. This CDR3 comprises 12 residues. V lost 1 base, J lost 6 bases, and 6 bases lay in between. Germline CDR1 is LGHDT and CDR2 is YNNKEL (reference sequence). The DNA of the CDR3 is TGTGCCAGCAGCCAAGGTGGAAATGGCTACACCTTC. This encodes CASSQGGNGYTF.

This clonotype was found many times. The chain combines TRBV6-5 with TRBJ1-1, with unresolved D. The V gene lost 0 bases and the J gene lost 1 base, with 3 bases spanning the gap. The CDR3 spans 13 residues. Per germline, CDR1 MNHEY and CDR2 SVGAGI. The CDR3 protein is CASSYSSNTEAFF. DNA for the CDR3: TGTGCCAGCAGTTACTCTTCGAACACTGAAGCTTTCTTT.

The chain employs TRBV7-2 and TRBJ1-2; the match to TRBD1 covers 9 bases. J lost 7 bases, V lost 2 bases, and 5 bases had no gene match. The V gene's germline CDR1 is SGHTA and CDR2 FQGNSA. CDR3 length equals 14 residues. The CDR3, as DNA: TGTGCCAGCAGCTTAAGGACAGGGGATAGTGGCTACACCTTC. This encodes CASSLRTGDSGYTF.

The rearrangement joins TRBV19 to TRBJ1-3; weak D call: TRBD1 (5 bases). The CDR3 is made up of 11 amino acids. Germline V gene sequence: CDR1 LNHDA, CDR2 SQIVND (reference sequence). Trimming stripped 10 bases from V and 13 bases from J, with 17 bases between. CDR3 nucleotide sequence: TGTGCCACCGGAACGGGGCCCCATATATATTTT. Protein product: CATGTGPHIYF.

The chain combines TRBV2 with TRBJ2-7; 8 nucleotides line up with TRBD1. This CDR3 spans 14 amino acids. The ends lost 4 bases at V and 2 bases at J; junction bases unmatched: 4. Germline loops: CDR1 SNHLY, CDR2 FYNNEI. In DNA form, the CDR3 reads TGTGCCAGCAGTGGGACAGGGAAAACCTACGAGCAGTACTTC. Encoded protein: CASSGTGKTYEQYF.

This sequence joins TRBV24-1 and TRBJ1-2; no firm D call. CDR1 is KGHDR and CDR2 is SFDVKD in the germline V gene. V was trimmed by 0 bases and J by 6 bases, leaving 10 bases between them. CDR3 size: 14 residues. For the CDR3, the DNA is TGTGCCACCAGTGATTTGAGGGAGGGCAATGGCTACACCTTC. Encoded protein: CATSDLREGNGYTF.

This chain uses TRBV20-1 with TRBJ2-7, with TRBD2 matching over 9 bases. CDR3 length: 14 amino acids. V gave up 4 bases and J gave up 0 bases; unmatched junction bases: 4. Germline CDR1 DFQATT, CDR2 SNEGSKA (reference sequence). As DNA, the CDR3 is TGCAGTGCTAAGACTAGCGGCGCCTCCTACGAGCAGTACTTC. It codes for CSAKTSGASYEQYF.

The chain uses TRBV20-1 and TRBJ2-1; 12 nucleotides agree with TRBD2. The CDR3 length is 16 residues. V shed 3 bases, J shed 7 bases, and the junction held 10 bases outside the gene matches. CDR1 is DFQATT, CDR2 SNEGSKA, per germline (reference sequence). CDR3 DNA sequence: TGCAGTGCTAGTTGCCCGACTAGCGGGAGTGGTAATGAGCAGTTCTTC. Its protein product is CSASCPTSGSGNEQFF.

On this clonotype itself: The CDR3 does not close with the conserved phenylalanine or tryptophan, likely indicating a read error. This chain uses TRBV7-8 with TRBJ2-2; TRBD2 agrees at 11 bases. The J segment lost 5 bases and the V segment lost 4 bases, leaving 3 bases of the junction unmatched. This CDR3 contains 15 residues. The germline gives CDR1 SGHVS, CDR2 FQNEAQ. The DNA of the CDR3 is TGTGCCAGCAGCTCGCCTAGCGGGAGGACCGGGGAGCTGTTTCTT. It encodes CASSSPSGRTGELFL.

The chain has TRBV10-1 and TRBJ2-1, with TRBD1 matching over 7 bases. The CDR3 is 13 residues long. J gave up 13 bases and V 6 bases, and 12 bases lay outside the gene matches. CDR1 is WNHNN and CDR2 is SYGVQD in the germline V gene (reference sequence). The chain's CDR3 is CASSDPRQGFQFF. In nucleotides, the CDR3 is TGCGCCAGCAGCGACCCGAGACAGGGTTTTCAGTTCTTC.

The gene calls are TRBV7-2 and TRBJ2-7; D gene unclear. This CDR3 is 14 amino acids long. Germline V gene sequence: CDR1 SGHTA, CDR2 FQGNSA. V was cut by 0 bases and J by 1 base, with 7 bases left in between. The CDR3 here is CASSLAIESYEQYF. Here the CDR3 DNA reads TGTGCCAGCAGCTTAGCGATCGAGTCCTACGAGCAGTACTTC. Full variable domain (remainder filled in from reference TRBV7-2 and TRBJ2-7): GAGVSQSPSNKVTEKGKDVELRCDPISGHTALYWYRQSLGQGLEFLIYFQGNSAPDKSGLPSDRFSAERTGGSVSTLTIQRTQQEDSAVYLCASSLAIESYEQYFGPGTRLTVT.

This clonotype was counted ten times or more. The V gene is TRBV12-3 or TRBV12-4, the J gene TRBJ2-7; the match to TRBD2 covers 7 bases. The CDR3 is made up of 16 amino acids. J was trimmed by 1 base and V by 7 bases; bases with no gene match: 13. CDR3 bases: TGTGCCAGCACCAGCGGTTTTGGTAGCGGGTCCTACGAGCAGTACTTC. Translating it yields CASTSGFGSGSYEQYF.

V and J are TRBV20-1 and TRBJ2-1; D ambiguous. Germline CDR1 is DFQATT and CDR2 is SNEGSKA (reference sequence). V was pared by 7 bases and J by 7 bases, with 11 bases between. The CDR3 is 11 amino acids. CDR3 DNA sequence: TGCAGTGGCACAAGTGGAAATGAGCAGTTCTTC. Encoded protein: CSGTSGNEQFF.

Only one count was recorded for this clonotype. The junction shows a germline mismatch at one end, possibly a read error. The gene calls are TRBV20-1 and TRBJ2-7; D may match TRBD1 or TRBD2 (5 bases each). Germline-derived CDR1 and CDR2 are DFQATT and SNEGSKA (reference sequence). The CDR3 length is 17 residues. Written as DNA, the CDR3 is TGCAGTGGTAGAGATGGGACGCCTGGCCCCGGGCTCTACGGGCAGTACTTC. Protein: CSGRDGTPGPGLYGQYF.

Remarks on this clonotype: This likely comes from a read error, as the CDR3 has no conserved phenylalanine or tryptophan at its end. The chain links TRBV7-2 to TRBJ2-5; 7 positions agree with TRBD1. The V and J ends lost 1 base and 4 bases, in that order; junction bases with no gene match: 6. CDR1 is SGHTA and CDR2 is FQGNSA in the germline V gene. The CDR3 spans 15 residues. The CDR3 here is CASSLVPTGRETQYL. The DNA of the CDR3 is TGTGCCAGCAGCTTAGTGCCGACAGGGCGAGAGACCCAGTACCTC.

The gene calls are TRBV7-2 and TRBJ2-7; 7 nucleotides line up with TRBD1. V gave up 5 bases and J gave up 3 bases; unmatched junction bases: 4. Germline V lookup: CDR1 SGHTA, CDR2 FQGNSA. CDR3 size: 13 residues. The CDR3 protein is CASSPGQYYEQYF. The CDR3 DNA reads TGTGCCAGCAGCCCGGGACAGTACTACGAGCAGTACTTC.